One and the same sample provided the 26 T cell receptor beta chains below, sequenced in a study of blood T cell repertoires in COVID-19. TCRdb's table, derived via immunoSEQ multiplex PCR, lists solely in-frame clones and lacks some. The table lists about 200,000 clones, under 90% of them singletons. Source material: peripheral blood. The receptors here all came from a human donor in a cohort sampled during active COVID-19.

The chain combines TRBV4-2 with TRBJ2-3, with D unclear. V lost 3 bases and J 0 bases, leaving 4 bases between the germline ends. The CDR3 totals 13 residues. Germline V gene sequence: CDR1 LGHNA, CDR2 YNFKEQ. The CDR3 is CASSQASTDTQYF. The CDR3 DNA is TGTGCCAGCAGCCAGGCTAGCACAGATACGCAGTATTTT.

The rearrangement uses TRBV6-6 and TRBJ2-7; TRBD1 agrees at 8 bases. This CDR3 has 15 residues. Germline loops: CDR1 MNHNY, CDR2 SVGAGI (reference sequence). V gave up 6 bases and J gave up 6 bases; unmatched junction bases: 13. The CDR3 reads CASRPGQVGISEQYV. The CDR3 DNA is TGTGCCAGCAGGCCGGGACAGGTAGGGATCAGCGAGCAGTACGTC.

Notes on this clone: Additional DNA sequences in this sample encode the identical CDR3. CDR3 DNA sequence: TGTGCCAGCAGCCAAGGGCCAGGTAATCAGCCCCAGCATTTT. The encoded protein is CASSQGPGNQPQHF. The genes are TRBV3-1 (or the pseudogene TRBV3-2) and TRBJ1-5; D unresolved. Germline V CDR1 and CDR2: LGHDT, YNNKEL (reference sequence). CDR3 length: 14 amino acids. V gave up 1 base and J gave up 4 bases, with 8 bases separating them.

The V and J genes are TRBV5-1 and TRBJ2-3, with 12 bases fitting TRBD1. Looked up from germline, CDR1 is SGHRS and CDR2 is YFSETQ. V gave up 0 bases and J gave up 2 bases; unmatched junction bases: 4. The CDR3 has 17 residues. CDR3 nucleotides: TGCGCCAGCAGCTTGGGAATGGGACAGGGGGCCACAGATACGCAGTATTTT. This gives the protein CASSLGMGQGATDTQYF.

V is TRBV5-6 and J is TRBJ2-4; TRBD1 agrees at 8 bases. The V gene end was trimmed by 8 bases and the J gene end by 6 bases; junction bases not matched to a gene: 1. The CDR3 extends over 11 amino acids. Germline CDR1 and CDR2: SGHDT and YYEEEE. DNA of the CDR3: TGTGCCAGTACAGGGGGAAACATTCAGTACTTC. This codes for CASTGGNIQYF.

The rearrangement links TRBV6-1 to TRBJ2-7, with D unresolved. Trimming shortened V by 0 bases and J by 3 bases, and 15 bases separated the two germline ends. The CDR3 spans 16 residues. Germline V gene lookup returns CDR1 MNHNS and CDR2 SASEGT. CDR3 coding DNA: TGTGCCAGCAGTGAAGCGCTTGGCATCCCGGGCTACGAGCAGTACTTC. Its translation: CASSEALGIPGYEQYF.

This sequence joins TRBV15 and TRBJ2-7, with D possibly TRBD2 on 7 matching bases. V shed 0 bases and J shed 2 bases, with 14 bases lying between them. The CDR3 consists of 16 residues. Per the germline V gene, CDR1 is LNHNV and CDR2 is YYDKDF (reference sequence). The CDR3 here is CATSREGGASAYEQYF. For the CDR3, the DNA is TGTGCCACCAGCAGAGAGGGGGGGGCTTCGGCCTACGAGCAGTACTTC.

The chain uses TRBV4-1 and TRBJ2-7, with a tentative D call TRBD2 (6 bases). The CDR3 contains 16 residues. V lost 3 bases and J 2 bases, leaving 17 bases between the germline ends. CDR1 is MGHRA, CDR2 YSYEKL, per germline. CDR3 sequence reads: CASSQGREAAPYEQYF. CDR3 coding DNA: TGCGCCAGCAGCCAGGGAAGGGAGGCGGCGCCCTACGAGCAGTACTTC.

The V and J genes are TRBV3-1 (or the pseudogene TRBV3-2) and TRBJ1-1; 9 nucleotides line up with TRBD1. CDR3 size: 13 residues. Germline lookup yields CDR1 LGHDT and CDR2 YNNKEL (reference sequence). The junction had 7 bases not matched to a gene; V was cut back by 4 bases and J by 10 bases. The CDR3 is CASSPTGGTGAFF. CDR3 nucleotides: TGTGCCAGCAGCCCGACAGGGGGGACGGGAGCTTTCTTT.

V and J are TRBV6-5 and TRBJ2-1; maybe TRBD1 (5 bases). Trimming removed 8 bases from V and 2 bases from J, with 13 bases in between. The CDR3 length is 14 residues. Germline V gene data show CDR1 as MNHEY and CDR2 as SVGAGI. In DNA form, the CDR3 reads TGTGCCAGCTCCAAGTTAGGGGCCTACAATGAGCAGTTCTTC. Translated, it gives CASSKLGAYNEQFF.

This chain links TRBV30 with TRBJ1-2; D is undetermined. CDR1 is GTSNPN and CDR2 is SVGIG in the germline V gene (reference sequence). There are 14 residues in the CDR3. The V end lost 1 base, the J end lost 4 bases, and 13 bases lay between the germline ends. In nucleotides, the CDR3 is TGTGCCTGGAGTGAAGCCTTCGTGTCCTATGGCTACACCTTC. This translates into CAWSEAFVSYGYTF.

CDR3 bases: TGTGCCAGCAGTTCCTTTTATGGCTACACCTTC. It yields the protein CASSSFYGYTF. The V call is TRBV6-5, the J call TRBJ1-2; D unclear. Per germline, CDR1 MNHEY and CDR2 SVGAGI. This CDR3 contains 11 residues. V was clipped by 4 bases and J by 5 bases, with 5 bases between them.

The CDR3 sequence is CASSSRVTNEKLFF. In DNA, the CDR3 is TGTGCCAGCAGTTCGCGGGTTACTAATGAAAAACTGTTTTTT. The J gene is TRBJ1-4, the V gene TRBV6-2 or TRBV6-3, with no clear D. Germline V CDR1 and CDR2: MNHEY, SVGEGT. This CDR3 spans 14 amino acids. Trimming removed 4 bases at V and 2 bases at J, with 8 bases between.

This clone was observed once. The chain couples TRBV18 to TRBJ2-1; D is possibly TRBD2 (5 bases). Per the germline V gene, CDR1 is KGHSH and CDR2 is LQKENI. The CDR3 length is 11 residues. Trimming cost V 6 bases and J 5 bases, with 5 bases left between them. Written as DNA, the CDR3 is TGTGCCAGCTCGGGAGACAATGAGCAGTTCTTC. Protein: CASSGDNEQFF.

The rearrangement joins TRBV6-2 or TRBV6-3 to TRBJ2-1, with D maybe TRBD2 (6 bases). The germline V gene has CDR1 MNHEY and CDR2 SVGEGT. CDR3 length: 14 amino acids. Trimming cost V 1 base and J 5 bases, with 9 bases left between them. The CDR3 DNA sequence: TGTGCCAGCAGTTACTTGGGACTCAACAATGAGCAGTTCTTC. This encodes CASSYLGLNNEQFF.

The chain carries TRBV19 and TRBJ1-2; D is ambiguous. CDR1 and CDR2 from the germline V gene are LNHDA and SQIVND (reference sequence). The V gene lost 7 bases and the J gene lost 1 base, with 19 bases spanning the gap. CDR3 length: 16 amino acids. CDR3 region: CASKVPARDGNYGYTF. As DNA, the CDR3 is TGTGCCAGTAAAGTCCCAGCGCGGGATGGTAACTATGGCTACACCTTC.

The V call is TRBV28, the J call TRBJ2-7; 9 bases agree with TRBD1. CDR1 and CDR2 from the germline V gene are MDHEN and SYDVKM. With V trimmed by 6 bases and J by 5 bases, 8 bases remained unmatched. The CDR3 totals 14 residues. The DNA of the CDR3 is TGTGCCAGCAGAGGCCCAGGGACAGGGAACGAGCAGTACTTC. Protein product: CASRGPGTGNEQYF.

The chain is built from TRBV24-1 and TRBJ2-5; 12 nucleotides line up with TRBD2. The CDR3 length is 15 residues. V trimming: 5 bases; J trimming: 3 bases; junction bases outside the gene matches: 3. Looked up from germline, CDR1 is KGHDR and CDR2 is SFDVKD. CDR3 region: CATSAASGGEETQYF. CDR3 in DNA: TGTGCCACCAGTGCGGCTAGCGGGGGGGAAGAGACCCAGTACTTC.

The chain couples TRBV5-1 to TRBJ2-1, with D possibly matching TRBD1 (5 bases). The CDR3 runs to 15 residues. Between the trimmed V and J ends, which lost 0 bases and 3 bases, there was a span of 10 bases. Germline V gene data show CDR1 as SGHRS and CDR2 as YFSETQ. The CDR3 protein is CASSLEGAVYNEQFF. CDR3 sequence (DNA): TGCGCCAGCAGCTTGGAAGGGGCGGTCTACAATGAGCAGTTCTTC.

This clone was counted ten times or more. The CDR3 coding sequence is TGTGCCAGCAGCCCTCGGTTATTGAGCTCTGGAAACACCATATATTTT. Amino acid sequence: CASSPRLLSSGNTIYF. The rearrangement joins TRBV7-6 to TRBJ1-3; D is uncertain. Trimming took 5 bases from V and 0 from J, leaving 14 bases between them. The CDR3 has 16 residues. Looked up from germline, CDR1 is SGHVS and CDR2 is FNYEAQ.

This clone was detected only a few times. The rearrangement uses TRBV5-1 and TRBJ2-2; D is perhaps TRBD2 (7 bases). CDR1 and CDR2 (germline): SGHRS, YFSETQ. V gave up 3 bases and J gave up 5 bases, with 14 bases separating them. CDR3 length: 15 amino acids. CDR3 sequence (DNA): TGCGCCAGCAGCTCCGGGGGGCCCGCGACCGGGGAGCTGTTTTTT. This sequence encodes CASSSGGPATGELFF.

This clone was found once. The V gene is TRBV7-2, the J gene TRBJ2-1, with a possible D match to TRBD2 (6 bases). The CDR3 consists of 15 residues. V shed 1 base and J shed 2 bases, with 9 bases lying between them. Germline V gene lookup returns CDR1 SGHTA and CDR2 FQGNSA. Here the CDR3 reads CASSLDSGAYNEQFF. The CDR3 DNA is TGTGCCAGCAGCTTAGATAGCGGCGCCTACAATGAGCAGTTCTTC.

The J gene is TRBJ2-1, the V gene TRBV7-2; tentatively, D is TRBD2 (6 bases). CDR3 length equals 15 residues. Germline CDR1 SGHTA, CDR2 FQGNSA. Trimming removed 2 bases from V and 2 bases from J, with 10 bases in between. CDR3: CASSLQEGTYNEQFF. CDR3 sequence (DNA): TGTGCCAGCAGCTTACAGGAGGGGACCTACAATGAGCAGTTCTTC.

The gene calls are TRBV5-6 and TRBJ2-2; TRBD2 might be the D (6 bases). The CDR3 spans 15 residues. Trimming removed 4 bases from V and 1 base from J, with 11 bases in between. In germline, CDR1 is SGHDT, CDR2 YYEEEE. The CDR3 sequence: CASSRGLWNTGELFF. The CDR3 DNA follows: TGTGCCAGCAGCCGGGGACTTTGGAACACCGGGGAGCTGTTTTTT.

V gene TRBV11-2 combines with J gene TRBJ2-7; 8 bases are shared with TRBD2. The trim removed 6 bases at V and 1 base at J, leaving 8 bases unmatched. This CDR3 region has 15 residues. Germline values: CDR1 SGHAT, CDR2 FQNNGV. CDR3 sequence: CASRPSGRGSYEQYF. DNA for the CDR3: TGTGCCAGCAGACCCAGCGGGAGAGGATCCTACGAGCAGTACTTC.

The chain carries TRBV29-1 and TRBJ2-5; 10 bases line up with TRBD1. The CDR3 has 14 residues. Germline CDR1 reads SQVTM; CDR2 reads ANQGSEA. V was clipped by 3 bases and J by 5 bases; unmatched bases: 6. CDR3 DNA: TGCAGCGTTGACCGACAGGGGGCAGGGGAGACCCAGTACTTC. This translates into CSVDRQGAGETQYF.